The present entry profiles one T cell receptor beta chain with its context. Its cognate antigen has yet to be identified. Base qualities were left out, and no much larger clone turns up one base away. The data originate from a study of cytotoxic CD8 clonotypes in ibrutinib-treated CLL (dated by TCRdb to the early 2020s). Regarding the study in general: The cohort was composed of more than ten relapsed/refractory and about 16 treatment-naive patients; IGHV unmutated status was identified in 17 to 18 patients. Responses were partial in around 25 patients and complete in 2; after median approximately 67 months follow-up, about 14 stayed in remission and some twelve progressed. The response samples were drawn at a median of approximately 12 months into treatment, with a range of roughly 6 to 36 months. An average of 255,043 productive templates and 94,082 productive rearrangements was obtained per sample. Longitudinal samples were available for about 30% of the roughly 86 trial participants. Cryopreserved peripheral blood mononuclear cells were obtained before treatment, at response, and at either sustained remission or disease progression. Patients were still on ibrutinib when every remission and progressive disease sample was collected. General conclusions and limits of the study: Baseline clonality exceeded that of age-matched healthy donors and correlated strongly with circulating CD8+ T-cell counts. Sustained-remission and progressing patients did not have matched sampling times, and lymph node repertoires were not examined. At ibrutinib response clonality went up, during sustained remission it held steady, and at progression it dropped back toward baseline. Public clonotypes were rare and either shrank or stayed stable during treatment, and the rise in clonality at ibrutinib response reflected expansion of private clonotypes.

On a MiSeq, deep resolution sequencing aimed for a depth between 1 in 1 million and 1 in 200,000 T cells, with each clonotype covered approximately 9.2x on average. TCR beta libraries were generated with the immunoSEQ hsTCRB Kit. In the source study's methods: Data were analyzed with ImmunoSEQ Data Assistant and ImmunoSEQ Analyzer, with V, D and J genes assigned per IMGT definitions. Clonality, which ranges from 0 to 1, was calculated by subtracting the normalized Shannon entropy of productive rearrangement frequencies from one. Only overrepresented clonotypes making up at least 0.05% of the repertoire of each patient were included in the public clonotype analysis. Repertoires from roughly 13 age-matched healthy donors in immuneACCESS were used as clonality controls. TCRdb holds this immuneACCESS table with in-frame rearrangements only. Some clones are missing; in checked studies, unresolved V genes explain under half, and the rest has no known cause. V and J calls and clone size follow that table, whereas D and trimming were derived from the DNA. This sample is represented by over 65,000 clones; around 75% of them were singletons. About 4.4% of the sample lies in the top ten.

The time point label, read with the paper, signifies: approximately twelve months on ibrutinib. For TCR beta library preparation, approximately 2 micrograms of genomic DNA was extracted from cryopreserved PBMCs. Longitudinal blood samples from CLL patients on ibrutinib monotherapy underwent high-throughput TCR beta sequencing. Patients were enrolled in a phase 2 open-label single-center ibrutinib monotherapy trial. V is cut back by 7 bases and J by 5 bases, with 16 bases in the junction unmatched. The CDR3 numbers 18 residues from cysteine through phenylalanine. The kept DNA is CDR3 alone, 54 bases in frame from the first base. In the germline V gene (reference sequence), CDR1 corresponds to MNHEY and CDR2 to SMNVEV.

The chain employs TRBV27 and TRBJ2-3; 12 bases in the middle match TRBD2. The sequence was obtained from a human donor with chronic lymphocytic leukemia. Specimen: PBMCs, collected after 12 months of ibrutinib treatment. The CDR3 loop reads CASIPLGPSGGAGDTQYF. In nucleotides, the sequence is TGTGCCAGCATCCCCTTGGGCCCTAGCGGGGGGGCGGGAGATACGCAGTATTTT.